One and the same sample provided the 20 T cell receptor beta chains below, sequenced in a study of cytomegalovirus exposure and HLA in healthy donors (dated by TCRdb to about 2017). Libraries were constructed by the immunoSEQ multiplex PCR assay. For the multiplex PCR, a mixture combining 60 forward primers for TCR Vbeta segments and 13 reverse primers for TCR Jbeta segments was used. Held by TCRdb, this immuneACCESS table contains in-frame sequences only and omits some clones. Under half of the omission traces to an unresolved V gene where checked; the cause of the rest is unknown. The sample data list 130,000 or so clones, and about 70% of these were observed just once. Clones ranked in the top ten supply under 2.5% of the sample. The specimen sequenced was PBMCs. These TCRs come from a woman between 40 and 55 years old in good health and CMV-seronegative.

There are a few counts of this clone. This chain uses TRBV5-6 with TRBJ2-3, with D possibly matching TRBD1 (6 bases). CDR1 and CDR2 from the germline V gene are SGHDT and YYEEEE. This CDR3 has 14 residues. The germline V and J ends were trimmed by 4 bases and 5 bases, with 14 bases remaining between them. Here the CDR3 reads CASSPREGVDTQYF. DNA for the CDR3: TGTGCCAGCAGCCCTCGCGAGGGGGTAGATACGCAGTATTTT.

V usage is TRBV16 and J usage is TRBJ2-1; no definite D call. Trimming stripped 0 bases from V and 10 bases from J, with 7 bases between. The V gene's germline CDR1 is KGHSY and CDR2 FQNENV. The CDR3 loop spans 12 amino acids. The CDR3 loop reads CASSQSPREQFF. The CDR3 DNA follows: TGTGCCAGCAGCCAATCTCCCCGGGAGCAGTTCTTC.

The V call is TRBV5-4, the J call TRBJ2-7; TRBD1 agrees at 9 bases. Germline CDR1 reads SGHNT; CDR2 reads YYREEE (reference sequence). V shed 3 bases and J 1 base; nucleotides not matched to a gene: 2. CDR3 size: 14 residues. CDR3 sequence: CASSWGQGSYEQYF. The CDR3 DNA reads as TGTGCCAGCAGCTGGGGACAGGGTTCCTACGAGCAGTACTTC.

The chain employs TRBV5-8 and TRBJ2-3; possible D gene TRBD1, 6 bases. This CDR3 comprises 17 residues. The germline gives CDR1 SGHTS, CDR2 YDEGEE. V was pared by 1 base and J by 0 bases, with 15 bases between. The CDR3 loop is CASSLYVGASSTDTQYF. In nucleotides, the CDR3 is TGTGCCAGCAGCTTGTATGTGGGGGCCTCTAGCACAGATACGCAGTATTTT. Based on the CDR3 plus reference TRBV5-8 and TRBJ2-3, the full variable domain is EAGVTQSPTHLIKTRGQQATLRCSPISGHTSVYWYQQALGLGLQFLLWYDEGEERNRGNFPPRFSGRQFPNYSSELNVNALELEDSALYLCASSLYVGASSTDTQYFGPGTRLTVL.

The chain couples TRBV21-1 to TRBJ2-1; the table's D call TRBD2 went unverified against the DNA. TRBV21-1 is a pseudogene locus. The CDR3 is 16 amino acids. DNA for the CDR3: TGTGCCAGCAGCAAAGAGGTAGCGGGGGATGAGAATGAGCAGTTCTTC. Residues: CASSKEVAGDENEQFF.

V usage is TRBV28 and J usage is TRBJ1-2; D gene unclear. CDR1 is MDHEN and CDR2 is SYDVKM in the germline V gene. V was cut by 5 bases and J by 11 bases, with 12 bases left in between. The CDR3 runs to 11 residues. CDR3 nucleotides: TGTGCCAGCAGTCTTTCCGGGTGGTACACCTTC. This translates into CASSLSGWYTF.

DNA for the CDR3: TGTGCCAGCAGGCCAGGGGGACAGAGAGTATATGGCTACACCTTC. Its protein product is CASRPGGQRVYGYTF. The chain links TRBV27 to TRBJ1-2; TRBD1 matches 7 bases. J lost 5 bases, V lost 6 bases, and 12 bases had no gene match. The CDR3 sequence is 15 residues long. Germline CDR1 MNHEY, CDR2 SMNVEV (reference sequence).

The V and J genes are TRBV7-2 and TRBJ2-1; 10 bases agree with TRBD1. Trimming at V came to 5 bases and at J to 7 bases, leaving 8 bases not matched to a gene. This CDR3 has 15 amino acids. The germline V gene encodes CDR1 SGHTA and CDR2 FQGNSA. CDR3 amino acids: CASSPGTGARNEQFF. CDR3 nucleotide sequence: TGTGCCAGCAGCCCTGGGACAGGGGCGAGAAATGAGCAGTTCTTC.

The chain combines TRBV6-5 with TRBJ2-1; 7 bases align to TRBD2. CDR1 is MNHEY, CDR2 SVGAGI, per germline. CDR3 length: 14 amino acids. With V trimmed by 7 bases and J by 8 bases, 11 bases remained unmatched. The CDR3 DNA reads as TGTGCCAGCACTCCCGCCGGGACTAATTATGAGCAGTTCTTC. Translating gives CASTPAGTNYEQFF.

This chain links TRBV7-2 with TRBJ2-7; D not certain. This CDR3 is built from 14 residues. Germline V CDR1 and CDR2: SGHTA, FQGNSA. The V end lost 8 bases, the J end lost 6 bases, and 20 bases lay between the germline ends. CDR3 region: CASSPRPPPGEQYF. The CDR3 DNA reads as TGTGCCAGCTCCCCGAGGCCGCCCCCGGGCGAGCAGTACTTC.

The CDR3 is CASSQDFQVPTGELFF. The CDR3 nucleotides read TGCGCCAGCAGCCAAGATTTTCAGGTCCCCACCGGGGAGCTGTTTTTT. The chain couples TRBV4-3 to TRBJ2-2; no firm D call. The germline CDR1 and CDR2 sequences are LGHNA and YSLEER. This CDR3 region has 16 residues. V lost 0 bases and J lost 4, with 12 bases in between.

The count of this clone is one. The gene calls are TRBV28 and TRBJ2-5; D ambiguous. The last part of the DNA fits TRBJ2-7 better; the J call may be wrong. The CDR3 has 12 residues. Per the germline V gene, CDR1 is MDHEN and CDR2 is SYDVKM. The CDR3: CASSLNRLEQYF. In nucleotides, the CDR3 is TGTGCCAGCAGTTTAAACCGTCTCGAGCAGTACTTC.

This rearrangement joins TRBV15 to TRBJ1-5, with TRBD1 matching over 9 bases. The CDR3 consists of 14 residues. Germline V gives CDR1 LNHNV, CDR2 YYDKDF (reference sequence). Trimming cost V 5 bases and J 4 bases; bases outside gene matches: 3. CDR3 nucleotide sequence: TGTGCCACCAGCGGAGGACAGGGGAATCAGCCCCAGCATTTT. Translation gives CATSGGQGNQPQHF.

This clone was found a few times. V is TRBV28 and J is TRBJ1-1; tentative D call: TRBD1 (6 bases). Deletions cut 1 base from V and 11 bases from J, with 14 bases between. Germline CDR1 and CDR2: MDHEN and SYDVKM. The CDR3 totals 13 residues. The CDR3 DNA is TGTGCCAGCAGTTTATTCGGGGGGCGGACGGCTTTCTTT. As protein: CASSLFGGRTAFF.

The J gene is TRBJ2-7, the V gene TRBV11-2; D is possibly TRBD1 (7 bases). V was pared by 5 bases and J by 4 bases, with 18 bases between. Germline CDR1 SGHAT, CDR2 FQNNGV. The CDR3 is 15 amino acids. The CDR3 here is CASSTGVSGTYEQYF. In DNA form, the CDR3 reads TGTGCCAGCAGCACAGGGGTTAGCGGTACATACGAGCAGTACTTC.

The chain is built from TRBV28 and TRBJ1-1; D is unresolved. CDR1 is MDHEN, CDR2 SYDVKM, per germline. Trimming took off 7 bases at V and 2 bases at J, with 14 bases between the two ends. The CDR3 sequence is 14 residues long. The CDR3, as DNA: TGTGCCAGCAAAATCGGGATCTTAAACACTGAAGCTTTCTTT. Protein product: CASKIGILNTEAFF.

The CDR3 DNA sequence: TGTGCCAGCACTCCAGGAAAATCCTACGAGCAGTACTTC. This translates into CASTPGKSYEQYF. V gene TRBV7-9 combines with J gene TRBJ2-7; no firm D call. The CDR3 spans 13 residues. In germline, CDR1 is SEHNR, CDR2 FQNEAQ (reference sequence). The ends were cut back, 7 bases at V and 1 base at J, with 11 bases in the middle. Supplemented by reference TRBV7-9 and TRBJ2-7, the full variable domain reads DTGVSQNPRHKITKRGQNVTFRCDPISEHNRLYWYRQTLGQGPEFLTYFQNEAQLEKSRLLSDRFSAERPKGSFSTLEIQRTEQGDSAMYLCASTPGKSYEQYFGPGTRLTVT.

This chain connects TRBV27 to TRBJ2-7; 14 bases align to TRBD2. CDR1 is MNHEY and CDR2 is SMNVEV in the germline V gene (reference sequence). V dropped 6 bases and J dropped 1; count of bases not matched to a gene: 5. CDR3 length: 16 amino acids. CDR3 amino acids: CASSPTSGGASYEQYF. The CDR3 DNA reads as TGTGCCAGCAGCCCGACTAGCGGGGGGGCGTCCTACGAGCAGTACTTC.

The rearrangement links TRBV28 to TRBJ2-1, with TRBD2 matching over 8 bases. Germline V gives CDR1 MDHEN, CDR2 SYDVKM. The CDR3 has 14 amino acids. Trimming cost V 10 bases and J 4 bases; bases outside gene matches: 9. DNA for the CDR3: TGTGCCATCCGCGGAGCGGGAGTATACAATGAGCAGTTCTTC. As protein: CAIRGAGVYNEQFF.

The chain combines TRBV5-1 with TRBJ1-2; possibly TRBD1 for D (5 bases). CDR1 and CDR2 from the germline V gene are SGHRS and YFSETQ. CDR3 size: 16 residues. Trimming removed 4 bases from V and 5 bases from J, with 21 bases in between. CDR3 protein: CASSPGFPGKEYGYTF. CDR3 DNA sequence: TGCGCCAGCAGCCCTGGCTTCCCAGGGAAGGAATATGGCTACACCTTC.